This paragraph reports one TCR beta chain. This CDR3 has 13 amino acids. The V and J ends lost 4 bases and 4 bases respectively, with 6 bases between them. CDR1 and CDR2 (germline): SGHNT, YYREEE (reference sequence). The data originate from a study of cytomegalovirus exposure and HLA in healthy donors. About the study: The 130 or so validation repertoires, a later analysis reported, used the same platform as the approximately 650 first-cohort repertoires.

Sequencing used immunoSEQ multiplex PCR; TCRdb keeps in-frame clones, though not all of them. This sample has 130,000 or so clones, with roughly nine tenths found just once. The specimen was PBMCs. The chain couples TRBV5-4 to TRBJ2-6; D not resolved. This TCR derives from a woman aged 18-29 years in good health and CMV-seropositive. As DNA, the CDR3 is TGTGCCAGCAGCCCCGTCGGGGCCAACGTCCTGACTTTC. It translates to CASSPVGANVLTF.